What follows are 11 T cell receptor beta chains derived from one specimen sequenced in a study of early T cells in non-severe SARS-CoV-2 infection. TCRdb passed the 5' RACE reads through MiXCR, listing each CDR3 protein once. The sample has 75,000 to 100,000 distinct CDR3 sequences, roughly 13% seen once. The source material was whole blood. The receptors derive from an adult who was a healthcare worker with PCR-confirmed SARS-CoV-2 infection or an uninfected control (not recorded which).

This clonotype showed up just a few times. The rearrangement joins TRBV2 to TRBJ2-1, with D possibly being TRBD1 (6 bases). This CDR3 is 13 amino acids long. V was clipped by 5 bases and J by 6 bases, with 11 bases between them. The V gene's germline CDR1 is SNHLY and CDR2 FYNNEI. CDR3 amino acids: CASSQGQFNEQFF. Here the CDR3 DNA reads TGTGCCAGCAGTCAAGGACAGTTCAATGAGCAGTTCTTC.

This clonotype was seen only a few times. CDR3 protein: CASKTIWGGHTEAFF. In DNA, the CDR3 is TGTGCCAGCAAGACTATATGGGGGGGGCACACTGAAGCTTTCTTT. The genes are TRBV28 and TRBJ1-1; D might be TRBD1 (6 bases). Trimming took off 7 bases at V and 3 bases at J, with 18 bases between the two ends. The CDR3 has 15 amino acids. Germline V gene sequence: CDR1 MDHEN, CDR2 SYDVKM.

This chain connects TRBV29-1 to TRBJ2-1; the match to TRBD1 covers 7 bases. The CDR3 has 14 residues. V shed 7 bases, J shed 1 base, and the junction held 7 bases outside the gene matches. Germline CDR1 is SQVTM and CDR2 is ANQGSEA. CDR3 sequence: CSEQTGSSYNEQFF. In DNA form, the CDR3 reads TGCAGCGAGCAGACAGGGAGTTCCTACAATGAGCAGTTCTTC.

The chain has TRBV2 and TRBJ1-4; 7 bases are a match to TRBD1. V lost 3 bases to trimming and J lost 7 bases; unmatched junction nucleotides: 5. This CDR3 is built from 14 residues. CDR1 SNHLY and CDR2 FYNNEI come from the germline V gene. The DNA of the CDR3 is TGTGCCAGCAGTGATCAAGGGGGCTTTGAAAAACTGTTTTTT. Its translation: CASSDQGGFEKLFF.

This clonotype came up many times. This chain links TRBV7-3 with TRBJ1-1; D not certain. Germline CDR1 and CDR2: SGHTA and FQGTGA. V was trimmed by 5 bases and J by 1 base, leaving 8 bases between them. This CDR3 is 13 amino acids long. This CDR3 reads CASSTNRNTEAFF. CDR3 sequence (DNA): TGTGCCAGCAGCACAAATAGGAACACTGAAGCTTTCTTT.

In nucleotides, the CDR3 is TGTGCCAGCAGCAAAACAGGGAGAGTAGCTTTCTTT. Its translation is CASSKTGRVAFF. This chain links TRBV28 with TRBJ1-1; TRBD1 is a possible D gene (6 bases). This CDR3 contains 12 residues. CDR1 and CDR2 (germline): MDHEN, SYDVKM. Trimming removed 6 bases at V and 10 bases at J, with 15 bases between. Based on the CDR3 plus reference TRBV28 and TRBJ1-1, the full variable domain is DVKVTQSSRYLVKRTGEKVFLECVQDMDHENMFWYRQDPGLGLRLIYFSYDVKMKEKGDIPEGYSVSREKKERFSLILESASTNQTSMYLCASSKTGRVAFFGQGTRLTVV.

The table lists this clonotype with a few counts. The chain links TRBV28 to TRBJ1-2; D is unclear. V was pared by 2 bases and J by 4 bases, with 29 bases between. CDR3 length: 20 residues. Germline CDR1 is MDHEN and CDR2 is SYDVKM. Written as DNA, the CDR3 is TGTGCCAGCAGTTTAGTGGGCCAGGATAAGAGTCTTGGGAGGAGCTATGGCTACACCTTC. Translated, it gives CASSLVGQDKSLGRSYGYTF.

In its sample, this clonotype was seen many times. The chain is built from TRBV7-3 and TRBJ2-3; possible D gene TRBD2, 7 bases. V shed 3 bases and J shed 0 bases, with 10 bases lying between them. The CDR3 has 15 amino acids. Germline V gene sequence: CDR1 SGHTA, CDR2 FQGTGA. The CDR3 loop is CASSLGGPSTDTQYF. CDR3 in DNA: TGTGCCAGCAGCTTGGGGGGGCCCAGCACAGATACGCAGTATTTT.

The sample holds a few counts of this clonotype. The rearrangement uses TRBV6-1 and TRBJ1-2; the D gene is possibly TRBD1 (5 bases). The CDR3 length is 14 residues. V was pared by 6 bases and J by 3 bases, with 14 bases between. The germline V gene has CDR1 MNHNS and CDR2 SASEGT. The CDR3 nucleotides are TGTGCCAGCAGCCCCTTGAGGGACGACTATGGCTACACCTTC. It yields the protein CASSPLRDDYGYTF.

The chain joins TRBV14 to TRBJ1-3, with D unclear. Between the trimmed V and J ends, which lost 1 base and 7 bases, there was a span of 11 bases. Germline lookup yields CDR1 SGHDN and CDR2 FVKESK. There are 14 residues in the CDR3. CDR3 DNA: TGTGCCAGCAGCCAAGGCTGGTATCGTAACACCATATATTTT. Its translation is CASSQGWYRNTIYF.

V is TRBV15 and J is TRBJ2-5, with TRBD1 identical over 7 bases. Germline trimming cut 1 base from V and 5 bases from J; bases unmatched to any gene: 7. The germline V gene has CDR1 LNHNV and CDR2 YYDKDF (reference sequence). The CDR3 covers 15 residues. DNA for the CDR3: TGTGCCACCAGCAGAGGAGGGGGCGGTTTGGAGACCCAGTACTTC. Protein product: CATSRGGGGLETQYF.